The present T cell receptor (beta chain) was sequenced within a study of glioma-infiltrating T cells. Regarding the study as a whole: Only very few CDR3 sequences appeared in both tissue and blood. Non-neoplastic patients had below-expected tissue-blood divergence, while all gliomas exceeded expectation.

The CDR3 spans 17 residues. V lost 4 bases to trimming and J lost 5 bases; unmatched junction nucleotides: 16. The germline V gene encodes CDR1 SNHLY and CDR2 FYNNEI. The iRepertoire nested amplicon-rescue multiplex PCR amplified TCR alpha and beta CDR3s from RNA. One-step reverse transcription and amplification started from approximately 100-400 ng of tissue mRNA or PBMC total RNA. MiXCR, applied by TCRdb to the multiplex PCR reads, yields one record per CDR3 protein. The sample includes 40,000 or so distinct CDR3 sequences, around 24% of them seen just once. This clonotype occurred many times. The antigen is unknown.

This sequence was found in a human donor with low-grade glioma or glioblastoma, undergoing nonglioma brain surgery, or in good health (not recorded which). The rearrangement joins TRBV2 to TRBJ2-5, with TRBD2 matching 7 bases. The specimen sequenced was glioma tissue, nonneoplastic brain tissue, or PBMCs (not recorded which). The CDR3 here is CASSGASGVSGLETQYF. In DNA, the CDR3 is TGTGCCAGCAGTGGGGCCAGCGGGGTTTCTGGGTTGGAGACCCAGTACTTC.